The 25 T cell receptor beta chains in this list originate from one sample, sequenced in a study of CD8 T cell repertoires and HIV-1 epitope variants (dated by TCRdb to 2018 to 2021). Libraries came from the immunoSEQ multiplex PCR assay. TCRdb took over this immuneACCESS table, retaining in-frame rearrangements with V and J assigned. Such tables are incomplete; in checked studies, under half of the missing clones stem from an unresolved V gene, and the remainder is unexplained. Across this sample there are roughly 5,000 clones, with approximately 72% seen only once. The ten largest make up 40% to 50% of the sample. Their cognate antigens are unknown. The sequenced sample was cultured CD8+ T cells derived from PBMCs. The receptors stem from a male donor with HIV.

The gene calls are TRBV11-2 and TRBJ2-3; D may be TRBD1 (6 bases). The V gene's germline CDR1 is SGHAT and CDR2 FQNNGV. Trimming shortened V by 1 base and J by 6 bases, and 14 bases separated the two germline ends. The CDR3 has 15 amino acids. CDR3 residues: CASSLGPPGADTQYF. Written as DNA, the CDR3 is TGTGCCAGCAGCTTAGGCCCGCCAGGGGCTGATACGCAGTATTTT. Full variable domain (remainder filled in from reference TRBV11-2 and TRBJ2-3): EAGVAQSPRYKIIEKRQSVAFWCNPISGHATLYWYQQILGQGPKLLIQFQNNGVVDDSQLPKDRFSAERLKGVDSTLKIQPAKLEDSAVYLCASSLGPPGADTQYFGPGTRLTVL.

The chain has TRBV4-3 and TRBJ1-5; no firm D call. V shed 0 bases and J shed 7 bases, with 10 bases lying between them. Germline V CDR1 and CDR2: LGHNA, YSLEER. CDR3 size: 14 residues. The CDR3 DNA reads TGCGCCAGCAGCCAAGATAGCATATGGCAGCCCCAGCATTTT. Translated: CASSQDSIWQPQHF.

The gene calls are TRBV7-8 and TRBJ2-5, with 10 bases lining up with TRBD1. The V and J ends lost 4 bases and 2 bases, in that order; junction bases with no gene match: 4. Germline CDR1 and CDR2: SGHVS and FQNEAQ. This CDR3 is built from 15 residues. Written as DNA, the CDR3 is TGTGCCAGCAGCTCCGGGACAGGGGTTCAAGAGACCCAGTACTTC. Its translation: CASSSGTGVQETQYF.

In its sample, this clone was seen a few times. The V and J genes are TRBV27 and TRBJ2-1; TRBD1 agrees at 12 bases. There are 16 residues in the CDR3. In germline, CDR1 is MNHEY, CDR2 SMNVEV (reference sequence). V trimming: 4 bases; J trimming: 12 bases; junction bases outside the gene matches: 13. CDR3 bases: TGTGCCAGCAGTTCCCCCGGGACAGGGGGCCCTACGGGGCAGTTCTTC. It encodes CASSSPGTGGPTGQFF.

This chain links TRBV7-6 with TRBJ2-3; D ambiguous. Germline values: CDR1 SGHVS, CDR2 FNYEAQ. The V end was cut by 2 bases, the J end by 9 bases, with 9 bases between. This CDR3 comprises 12 residues. CDR3 bases: TGTGCCAGCAGCTTAAATCAACGGACGCAGTATTTT. Translating it yields CASSLNQRTQYF.

This clone appeared a few times. The V call is TRBV9, the J call TRBJ2-7, with 12 bases matching TRBD1. Per the germline V gene, CDR1 is SGDLS and CDR2 is YYNGEE. Unmatched junction bases numbered 7, after V lost 2 bases and J lost 4 bases. This CDR3 spans 16 amino acids. CDR3 in DNA: TGTGCCAGCAGCGTGGGACAGGGGGCAAGAGAGTACGAGCAGTACTTC. Encoded protein: CASSVGQGAREYEQYF.

This clone was counted a single time. The rearrangement links TRBV28 to TRBJ1-1; weak D call: TRBD1 (6 bases). Trimming left V 1 base short and J 3 bases short, with 21 bases between. Germline lookup yields CDR1 MDHEN and CDR2 SYDVKM. The CDR3 is 18 amino acids. The CDR3 region is CASSLLGQGHLGDTEAFF. The CDR3 DNA follows: TGTGCCAGCAGTTTATTGGGTCAGGGGCACCTCGGGGACACTGAAGCTTTCTTT.

The genes are TRBV7-6 and TRBJ2-1, with TRBD2 matching 7 bases. This CDR3 region has 14 residues. Germline-derived CDR1 and CDR2 are SGHVS and FNYEAQ. Losses at the gene ends were 3 bases for V and 8 bases for J; bases not matched to a gene: 7. As DNA, the CDR3 is TGTGCCAGCAGCTTGGGCGGGAGAGGCGATGAGCAGTTCTTC. Protein product: CASSLGGRGDEQFF. Complete variable domain (other parts from reference TRBV7-6 and TRBJ2-1): GAGVSQSPRYKVTKRGQDVALRCDPISGHVSLYWYRQALGQGPEFLTYFNYEAQQDKSGLPNDRFSAERPEGSISTLTIQRTEQRDSAMYRCASSLGGRGDEQFFGPGTRLTVL.

The chain couples TRBV5-5 to TRBJ1-3; 7 nucleotides agree with TRBD1. CDR3 size: 15 residues. J gave up 5 bases and V 4 bases, and 9 bases lay outside the gene matches. CDR1 is SGHKS and CDR2 is YYEKEE in the germline V gene (reference sequence). This CDR3 reads CASSPDRDGRNTIYF. The CDR3, as DNA: TGTGCCAGCAGCCCTGACAGGGACGGGCGAAACACCATATATTTT.

The chain is built from TRBV6-5 and TRBJ1-4; D not resolved. The CDR3 extends over 15 amino acids. Trimming left V 4 bases short and J 0 bases short, with 9 bases between. Germline values: CDR1 MNHEY, CDR2 SVGAGI. The CDR3 DNA is TGTGCCAGCAGTTTACATACCTCAACTAATGAAAAACTGTTTTTT. Translating it yields CASSLHTSTNEKLFF.

V gene TRBV27 combines with J gene TRBJ2-1; 7 bases are shared with TRBD2. Germline V gene lookup returns CDR1 MNHEY and CDR2 SMNVEV (reference sequence). Unmatched junction bases numbered 4, after V lost 3 bases and J lost 5 bases. The length of the CDR3 is 14 residues. CDR3 sequence reads: CASSFRGSDNEQFF. DNA for the CDR3: TGTGCCAGCAGTTTTCGCGGGAGCGACAATGAGCAGTTCTTC.

The chain employs TRBV27 and TRBJ2-7; 11 positions agree with TRBD2. CDR1 MNHEY and CDR2 SMNVEV come from the germline V gene (reference sequence). CDR3 length equals 15 residues. Trimming cost V 1 base and J 3 bases; bases outside gene matches: 2. The CDR3 loop is CASSLYLAGGYEQYF. CDR3 DNA sequence: TGTGCCAGCAGTTTATACCTAGCGGGGGGCTACGAGCAGTACTTC.

This clone was counted between two and nine times. The gene calls are TRBV13 and TRBJ2-2; 8 positions match TRBD1. CDR1 is PRHDT, CDR2 FYEKMQ, per germline (reference sequence). The CDR3 runs to 17 residues. J gave up 5 bases and V 5 bases, and 13 bases lay outside the gene matches. CDR3 loop: CASSPQSDRELTGELFF. DNA for the CDR3: TGTGCCAGCAGCCCGCAATCGGACAGGGAATTGACCGGGGAGCTGTTTTTT.

The chain couples TRBV5-1 to TRBJ2-2; 7 bases are shared with TRBD1. Trimming cost V 2 bases and J 4 bases; bases outside gene matches: 2. The germline V gene encodes CDR1 SGHRS and CDR2 YFSETQ. The CDR3 has 14 amino acids. The CDR3 region has the DNA TGCGCCAGCAGCTTTTCAGGGGGCACCGGGGAGCTGTTTTTT. Translated: CASSFSGGTGELFF.

The gene calls are TRBV5-4 and TRBJ2-7; TRBD1 matches 7 bases. Germline V gives CDR1 SGHNT, CDR2 YYREEE (reference sequence). The junction had 6 bases not matched to a gene; V was cut back by 4 bases and J by 5 bases. The CDR3 extends over 13 amino acids. This CDR3 reads CASSQTGVNEQYF. CDR3 nucleotides: TGTGCCAGCAGCCAAACAGGGGTCAACGAGCAGTACTTC.

The chain joins TRBV4-2 to TRBJ1-1, with D maybe TRBD1 (6 bases). Germline V gene sequence: CDR1 LGHNA, CDR2 YNFKEQ. Trimming stripped 3 bases from V and 3 bases from J, with 14 bases between. This CDR3 has 15 amino acids. In DNA, the CDR3 is TGTGCCAGCAGCCAGGAATCAACAGGGTACACTGAAGCTTTCTTT. As protein: CASSQESTGYTEAFF.

The count of this clone is one. The chain uses TRBV6-5 and TRBJ2-3; 9 bases are a match to TRBD2. After removal of 3 bases from V and 3 bases from J, the junction contained 4 bases not matched to a gene. The CDR3 consists of 15 residues. Looked up from germline, CDR1 is MNHEY and CDR2 is SVGAGI. The CDR3 is CASSYSGSITDTQYF. The DNA for the CDR3 is TGTGCCAGCAGTTATAGCGGGAGTATTACAGATACGCAGTATTTT.

CDR3 residues: CASSPQGAYTGELFF. The DNA of the CDR3 is TGTGCCAGCAGCCCACAGGGGGCGTACACCGGGGAGCTGTTTTTT. This chain uses TRBV5-6 with TRBJ2-2; 9 bases agree with TRBD1. Trimming took 4 bases from V and 3 from J; bases not matched to a gene: 4. Germline V gives CDR1 SGHDT, CDR2 YYEEEE. The length of the CDR3 is 15 residues.

This rearrangement joins TRBV5-1 to TRBJ2-3, with 8 bases matching TRBD2. Per germline, CDR1 SGHRS and CDR2 YFSETQ. Trimming cost V 7 bases and J 5 bases; bases outside gene matches: 12. The CDR3 consists of 15 residues. The CDR3 DNA reads as TGCGCCAGCTCTACACGCGGGGGGCTAATAGATACGCAGTATTTT. Protein sequence: CASSTRGGLIDTQYF.

V gene TRBV28 combines with J gene TRBJ1-4, with D perhaps matching TRBD1 (6 bases). The germline V and J ends were trimmed by 3 bases and 1 base, with 12 bases remaining between them. CDR1 is MDHEN and CDR2 is SYDVKM in the germline V gene. The CDR3 totals 16 residues. In nucleotides, the CDR3 is TGTGCCAGCAGTTTCTCTCGAGGGGGAACTAATGAAAAACTGTTTTTT. This sequence encodes CASSFSRGGTNEKLFF. The entire variable domain, with the rest obtained from reference TRBV28 and TRBJ1-4, is as follows: DVKVTQSSRYLVKRTGEKVFLECVQDMDHENMFWYRQDPGLGLRLIYFSYDVKMKEKGDIPEGYSVSREKKERFSLILESASTNQTSMYLCASSFSRGGTNEKLFFGSGTQLSVL.

J is TRBJ2-7 and V is TRBV4-3; 8 bases fit TRBD2. J lost 3 bases, V lost 1 base, and 2 bases had no gene match. The germline CDR1 and CDR2 sequences are LGHNA and YSLEER. The CDR3 spans 14 residues. The CDR3 region has the DNA TGCGCCAGCAGCCAAGCAGCGGGGGTCTACGAGCAGTACTTC. It is translated as CASSQAAGVYEQYF.

The genes are TRBV5-1 and TRBJ1-1; D remains ambiguous. Looked up from germline, CDR1 is SGHRS and CDR2 is YFSETQ. This CDR3 contains 14 residues. Between the trimmed V and J ends, which lost 2 bases and 1 base, there was a span of 9 bases. The CDR3 protein is CASSFGWENTEAFF. The CDR3 coding sequence is TGCGCCAGCAGCTTTGGGTGGGAGAACACTGAAGCTTTCTTT.

This clone was found a few times. The rearrangement uses TRBV19 and TRBJ1-1; D remains ambiguous. Trimming removed 10 bases from V and 5 bases from J, with 23 bases in between. CDR3 length: 15 residues. Germline CDR1 reads LNHDA; CDR2 reads SQIVND (reference sequence). CDR3 nucleotides: TGTGCCACTTCGGGAAGTACGACGTCCGATACTGAAGCTTTCTTT. It is translated as CATSGSTTSDTEAFF.

The chain employs TRBV4-3 and TRBJ1-3, with D possibly being TRBD1 (5 bases). Trimming took 0 bases from V and 0 from J, leaving 9 bases between them. Germline CDR1 is LGHNA and CDR2 is YSLEER. The length of the CDR3 is 16 residues. The CDR3 DNA sequence: TGCGCCAGCAGCCAAGAAGAGGGGCTCTCTGGAAACACCATATATTTT. This encodes CASSQEEGLSGNTIYF.

The rearrangement joins TRBV6-6 to TRBJ2-5; maybe TRBD2 (5 bases). Trimming took 6 bases from V and 4 from J, leaving 12 bases between them. Germline CDR1 MNHNY, CDR2 SVGAGI (reference sequence). CDR3 size: 13 residues. The CDR3 coding sequence is TGTGCCAGCAGCCCCGAGGGCGGAGAGACCCAGTACTTC. It yields the protein CASSPEGGETQYF.